This TCR beta chain was sequenced for a study of Graves' ophthalmopathy and Graves' hyperthyroidism. Germline CDR1 and CDR2: SGHRS and YFSETQ. The CDR3 consists of 14 residues. Trimming left V 2 bases short and J 2 bases short, with 11 bases between. This clonotype occurred a few times. Amplifying from RNA transcripts, the study obtained TCR beta CDR3 regions. HTBI-primed RT-PCR formed the first round, and a multiplex PCR formed the second. TCRdb fed the multiplex PCR reads into MiXCR, producing one record per CDR3 protein. Among 1 million to 1.3 million distinct CDR3 sequences listed, 35% to 40% were seen once.

The receptor was isolated from an adult man with Graves' hyperthyroidism. The sequenced sample was peripheral blood or thyroid tissue (not recorded which). J is TRBJ2-7 and V is TRBV5-1; D unresolved. The CDR3 DNA reads as TGCGCCAGCAGCTTAAACCTATCACCCTACGAGCAGTACTTC. Translating it yields CASSLNLSPYEQYF.